One sample yielded the 22 T cell receptor beta chains listed below, sequenced in a study of vaccination and CD4 T cells after COVID-19. As to treatment: approximately nine-day PBMC culture with coronavirus spike peptide pools or control peptides (ViraFEST assay). An Oncomine TCR Beta short-read assay was used to sequence the DNA from cultured CD4+ T cells. TCRdb passed the PCR reads through MiXCR, listing each CDR3 protein once. The sample has about 12,000 distinct CDR3 sequences; about 30% are singletons. No cognate antigen is known for these TCRs. The sample consisted of CD4+ T cells from blood, cultured in vitro, taken after SARS-CoV-2 vaccination. The receptors were sampled from a human donor who had recovered from COVID-19.

This clonotype appeared a few times. The rearrangement uses TRBV7-2 and TRBJ2-7, with 9 positions matching TRBD2. The V gene end was trimmed by 5 bases and the J gene end by 9 bases; junction bases not matched to a gene: 8. The CDR3 has 13 amino acids. Germline CDR1 SGHTA, CDR2 FQGNSA. The CDR3 sequence is CASSLGLAPRQYF. In DNA form, the CDR3 reads TGTGCCAGCAGCCTGGGACTAGCTCCGAGGCAGTACTTC. The full variable domain, its missing parts supplied by reference TRBV7-2 and TRBJ2-7, is GAGVSQSPSNKVTEKGKDVELRCDPISGHTALYWYRQSLGQGLEFLIYFQGNSAPDKSGLPSDRFSAERTGGSVSTLTIQRTQQEDSAVYLCASSLGLAPRQYFGPGTRLTVT.

This clonotype is termed medium-sized. The chain employs TRBV7-2 and TRBJ1-3; 10 bases match TRBD1. CDR1 and CDR2 from the germline V gene are SGHTA and FQGNSA. CDR3 length: 16 residues. The J segment lost 4 bases and the V segment lost 1 base, leaving 4 bases of the junction unmatched. The CDR3 bases are TGTGCCAGCAGCTTAGGACAGGGGGCGGGGGGAAACACCATATATTTT. Protein product: CASSLGQGAGGNTIYF.

The chain is built from TRBV12-3 or TRBV12-4 and TRBJ2-7, with TRBD2 matching 8 bases. The V segment lost 3 bases and the J segment 0 bases; nucleotides outside the gene matches: 4. The length of the CDR3 is 15 residues. CDR3 protein: CASSLVRGGSYEQYF. Here the CDR3 DNA reads TGTGCCAGCAGTTTGGTTCGGGGGGGCTCCTACGAGCAGTACTTC.

This chain links TRBV6-1 with TRBJ2-2; D is unclear. Germline lookup yields CDR1 MNHNS and CDR2 SASEGT. V lost 6 bases and J lost 0, with 17 bases in between. The CDR3 has 17 residues. The CDR3 bases are TGTGCCAGCAGCACTCCTACACATAATGCGAACACCGGGGAGCTGTTTTTT. The encoded protein is CASSTPTHNANTGELFF.

The chain couples TRBV11-2 to TRBJ2-7; D call uncertain. Per germline, CDR1 SGHAT and CDR2 FQNNGV. The CDR3 covers 14 residues. V lost 0 bases to trimming and J lost 0 bases, with 6 bases between them. The CDR3 is CASSLEWSSYEQYF. As DNA, the CDR3 is TGTGCCAGCAGCTTAGAATGGTCCTCCTACGAGCAGTACTTC.

The genes are TRBV30 and TRBJ1-5; no firm D call. The CDR3 runs to 13 residues. V dropped 2 bases and J dropped 3 bases, with 8 bases sitting between them. The germline gives CDR1 GTSNPN, CDR2 SVGIG (reference sequence). CDR3 coding DNA: TGTGCCTGGAGTCCACGGATCAATCAGCCCCAGCATTTT. Protein sequence: CAWSPRINQPQHF.

The rearrangement links TRBV5-1 to TRBJ2-1, with D perhaps matching TRBD2 (6 bases). Trimming removed 1 base at V and 5 bases at J, with 13 bases between. Germline V gene data show CDR1 as SGHRS and CDR2 as YFSETQ. This CDR3 is built from 15 residues. CDR3 residues: CASSLWGERDNEQFF. As DNA, the CDR3 is TGCGCCAGCAGCTTGTGGGGGGAGCGGGACAATGAGCAGTTCTTC. The full variable domain, with the rest looked up from reference TRBV5-1 and TRBJ2-1, is KAGVTQTPRYLIKTRGQQVTLSCSPISGHRSVSWYQQTPGQGLQFLFEYFSETQRNKGNFPGRFSGRQFSNSRSEMNVSTLELGDSALYLCASSLWGERDNEQFFGPGTRLTVL.

The rearrangement uses TRBV18 and TRBJ2-5; 7 positions match TRBD1. Germline V CDR1 and CDR2: KGHSH, LQKENI. Trimming removed 6 bases from V and 5 bases from J; junction bases left unmatched: 9. CDR3 length equals 14 residues. CDR3 sequence: CASSSPGQMETQYF. The DNA of the CDR3 is TGTGCCAGCTCGAGCCCGGGACAGATGGAGACCCAGTACTTC.

This rearrangement joins TRBV28 to TRBJ1-2; D perhaps matches TRBD1 (6 bases). Germline V gene sequence: CDR1 MDHEN, CDR2 SYDVKM. The V end was cut by 5 bases, the J end by 5 bases, with 15 bases between. This CDR3 has 14 residues. The CDR3 spells CASSGTARGYGYTF. CDR3 DNA: TGTGCCAGCAGTGGAACGGCCAGGGGATATGGCTACACCTTC.

This clonotype was seen a handful of times. V gene TRBV7-2 combines with J gene TRBJ2-1; D gene ambiguous. CDR1 and CDR2 from the germline V gene are SGHTA and FQGNSA. Trimming pared 6 bases from V and 6 bases from J, leaving 15 bases between. The CDR3 runs to 14 residues. The CDR3 DNA sequence: TGTGCCAGCAGTCTCCGGGCAATAGTCAATGAGCAGTTCTTC. The encoded protein is CASSLRAIVNEQFF. The variable domain in full, completed from reference TRBV7-2 and TRBJ2-1, reads GAGVSQSPSNKVTEKGKDVELRCDPISGHTALYWYRQSLGQGLEFLIYFQGNSAPDKSGLPSDRFSAERTGGSVSTLTIQRTQQEDSAVYLCASSLRAIVNEQFFGPGTRLTVL.

The gene calls are TRBV7-2 and TRBJ2-5; no reliable D call. This CDR3 has 15 residues. Germline lookup yields CDR1 SGHTA and CDR2 FQGNSA. The V gene lost 5 bases and the J gene lost 2 bases, with 15 bases spanning the gap. This chain's CDR3 is CASSLQRIVQETQYF. CDR3 coding DNA: TGTGCCAGCAGCCTTCAGAGGATAGTGCAAGAGACCCAGTACTTC.

The V call is TRBV28, the J call TRBJ2-5; no clear D. The CDR3 spans 12 residues. Germline V gene sequence: CDR1 MDHEN, CDR2 SYDVKM. Trimming cost V 3 bases and J 5 bases, with 7 bases left between them. This CDR3 is CASSFAWETQYF. The CDR3 DNA sequence: TGTGCCAGCAGTTTCGCTTGGGAGACCCAGTACTTC.

The chain joins TRBV7-6 to TRBJ2-2, with D possibly TRBD1 on 6 matching bases. Between the trimmed V and J ends, which lost 5 bases and 1 base, there was a span of 20 bases. The CDR3 runs 18 residues. CDR1 is SGHVS and CDR2 is FNYEAQ in the germline V gene. The CDR3 loop is CASSPRNTGFGNTGELFF. The CDR3 DNA is TGTGCCAGCAGCCCCCGAAATACAGGGTTCGGGAACACCGGGGAGCTGTTTTTT.

V usage is TRBV12-3 or TRBV12-4 and J usage is TRBJ2-5; tentative D call: TRBD1 (7 bases). V was cut by 5 bases and J by 7 bases, with 14 bases left in between. CDR3 size: 13 residues. CDR3 bases: TGTGCCAGCAGTGCCAGACAGGGAGGGACCCAGTACTTC. It translates to CASSARQGGTQYF.

The rearrangement uses TRBV12-5 and TRBJ2-5, with no clear D. From germline, CDR1 is LGHNT and CDR2 FRNRAP. CDR3 size: 14 residues. The V end lost 6 bases, the J end lost 5 bases, and 16 bases lay between the germline ends. The CDR3: CASGLDGLGETQYF. The CDR3 DNA is TGTGCTAGTGGCCTTGATGGCTTAGGGGAGACCCAGTACTTC.

The table lists this clonotype with a few counts. The chain carries TRBV2 and TRBJ1-5; D not resolved. V lost 3 bases and J 1 base, leaving 7 bases between the germline ends. The length of the CDR3 is 14 residues. Germline-derived CDR1 and CDR2 are SNHLY and FYNNEI. In DNA, the CDR3 is TGTGCCAGCAGTGAGGTGTTGAGCAATCAGCCCCAGCATTTT. Translated, it gives CASSEVLSNQPQHF. Full variable domain (remainder filled in from reference TRBV2 and TRBJ1-5): EPEVTQTPSHQVTQMGQEVILRCVPISNHLYFYWYRQILGQKVEFLVSFYNNEISEKSEIFDDQFSVERPDGSNFTLKIRSTKLEDSAMYFCASSEVLSNQPQHFGDGTRLSIL.

The chain couples TRBV5-1 to TRBJ1-2, with D possibly TRBD1 on 6 matching bases. This CDR3 is 14 amino acids long. Trimming removed 1 base at V and 3 bases at J, with 10 bases between. Germline V gene data show CDR1 as SGHRS and CDR2 as YFSETQ. The CDR3 nucleotides read TGCGCCAGCAGCTTGAGACAGGCCTACTATGGCTACACCTTC. Protein: CASSLRQAYYGYTF.

This chain links TRBV7-2 with TRBJ1-5; D gene ambiguous. This CDR3 region has 14 residues. V lost 5 bases to trimming and J lost 7 bases, with 15 bases between them. In germline, CDR1 is SGHTA, CDR2 FQGNSA. CDR3 in DNA: TGTGCCAGCAGCCCGAGTAATGGGCCCCAGCCCCAGCATTTT. As protein: CASSPSNGPQPQHF. Drawing the rest from reference TRBV7-2 and TRBJ1-5, the complete variable domain is GAGVSQSPSNKVTEKGKDVELRCDPISGHTALYWYRQSLGQGLEFLIYFQGNSAPDKSGLPSDRFSAERTGGSVSTLTIQRTQQEDSAVYLCASSPSNGPQPQHFGDGTRLSIL.

The chain carries TRBV12-3 or TRBV12-4 and TRBJ2-7, with a weak D call TRBD2 (5 bases). Trimming cost V 3 bases and J 2 bases, with 8 bases left between them. This CDR3 contains 13 residues. CDR3 protein: CASSLRVPYEQYF. CDR3 DNA: TGTGCCAGCAGTTTGAGGGTACCCTACGAGCAGTACTTC.

The chain combines TRBV29-1 with TRBJ1-1, with TRBD1 as a possible D gene (6 bases). The germline V and J ends were trimmed by 7 bases and 1 base, with 7 bases remaining between them. This CDR3 contains 11 residues. Germline CDR1 is SQVTM and CDR2 is ANQGSEA. The CDR3 DNA sequence: TGCAGCGGGGGGCAGAACACTGAAGCTTTCTTT. Translating gives CSGGQNTEAFF.

This chain uses TRBV20-1 with TRBJ1-5; no definite D call. Germline V gene sequence: CDR1 DFQATT, CDR2 SNEGSKA (reference sequence). V was shortened by 6 bases and J by 3 bases, with 12 bases between the two germline ends. The CDR3 consists of 13 residues. The CDR3, as DNA: TGCAGTGCAACCGGACGGGTCAATCAGCCCCAGCATTTT. Its translation: CSATGRVNQPQHF.

The V call is TRBV18, the J call TRBJ1-1, with D possibly being TRBD1 (6 bases). CDR1 is KGHSH, CDR2 LQKENI, per germline. Deletions cut 3 bases from V and 10 bases from J, with 15 bases between. This CDR3 has 13 residues. The CDR3 DNA sequence: TGTGCCAGCTCACCTCAACAGGGAAACGGAGCTTTCTTT. It codes for CASSPQQGNGAFF. Full variable domain (rest looked up from reference TRBV18 and TRBJ1-1): NAGVMQNPRHLVRRRGQEARLRCSPMKGHSHVYWYRQLPEEGLKFMVYLQKENIIDESGMPKERFSAEFPKEGPSILRIQQVVRGDSAAYFCASSPQQGNGAFFGQGTRLTVV.